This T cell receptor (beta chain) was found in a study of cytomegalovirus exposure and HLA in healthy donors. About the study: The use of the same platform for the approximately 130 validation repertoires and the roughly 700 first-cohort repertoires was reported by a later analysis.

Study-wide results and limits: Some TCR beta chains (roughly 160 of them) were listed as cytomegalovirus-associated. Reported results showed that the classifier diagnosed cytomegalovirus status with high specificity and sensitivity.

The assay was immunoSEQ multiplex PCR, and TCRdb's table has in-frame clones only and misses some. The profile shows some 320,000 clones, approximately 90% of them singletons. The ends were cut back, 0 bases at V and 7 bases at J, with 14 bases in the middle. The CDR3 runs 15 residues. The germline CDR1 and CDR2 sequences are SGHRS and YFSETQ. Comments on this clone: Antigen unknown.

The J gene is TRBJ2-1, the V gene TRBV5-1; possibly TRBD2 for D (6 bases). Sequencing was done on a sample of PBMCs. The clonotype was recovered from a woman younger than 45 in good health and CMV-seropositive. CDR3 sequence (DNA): TGCGCCAGCAGCTTGGTGGGACTGAGCCTAAATGAGCAGTTCTTC. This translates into CASSLVGLSLNEQFF.